Below, 8 T cell receptor beta chains from the same sample are listed, as sequenced in a study of cytomegalovirus exposure and HLA in healthy donors. A multiplex PCR was run with 60 Vbeta primers and 13 Jbeta primers. Profiling relied on immunoSEQ multiplex PCR, and the TCRdb table lists in-frame clones only, not all of them. The table has just over 95,000 clones, about four fifths seen once. Sequenced sample: PBMCs. The receptors derive from a woman aged 40-49 years in good health and CMV-seronegative.

CDR3 DNA: TGTGCCAGCAGCACCTCCCGGAGCCCCCAGGGGCAAATCACCTTC. It is translated as CASSTSRSPQGQITF. V and J are TRBV13 and TRBJ1-2; the D gene is possibly TRBD1 (6 bases). The CDR3 runs 15 residues. Germline lookup yields CDR1 PRHDT and CDR2 FYEKMQ (reference sequence). Deletions cut 5 bases from V and 13 bases from J, with 26 bases between.

The chain combines TRBV2 with TRBJ2-3, with TRBD2 identical over 8 bases. This CDR3 region has 14 residues. With V trimmed by 5 bases and J by 2 bases, 3 bases remained unmatched. Per germline, CDR1 SNHLY and CDR2 FYNNEI. CDR3 loop: CASSKRENTDTQYF. CDR3 coding DNA: TGTGCCAGCAGTAAGCGGGAGAACACAGATACGCAGTATTTT.

Details on this clone: Additional DNA sequences in this sample encode the identical CDR3. The chain is built from TRBV19 and TRBJ1-1; D ambiguous. The CDR3 is made up of 13 amino acids. CDR1 is LNHDA, CDR2 SQIVND, per germline (reference sequence). The V end was cut by 0 bases, the J end by 5 bases, with 7 bases between. The CDR3 region is CASSIDRGTEAFF. The CDR3 region has the DNA TGTGCCAGTAGTATAGATCGGGGAACTGAAGCTTTCTTT.

This clone was seen once. The J gene is TRBJ2-4, the V gene TRBV5-1; TRBD1 aligns across 7 bases. The CDR3 length is 18 residues. With 4 bases clipped from V and 0 bases from J, the junction kept 13 bases outside the gene matches. Looked up from germline, CDR1 is SGHRS and CDR2 is YFSETQ. The CDR3 sequence: CASSRSDRRILAKNIQYF. The DNA of the CDR3 is TGCGCCAGCAGCAGGTCGGACAGGAGAATTTTAGCCAAAAACATTCAGTACTTC.

This clone was observed a single time. This chain uses TRBV4-1 with TRBJ1-1; D remains unclear. V was pared by 4 bases and J by 1 base, with 16 bases between. CDR1 MGHRA and CDR2 YSYEKL come from the germline V gene. CDR3 size: 16 residues. The chain's CDR3 is CASSPESYYGNTEAFF. The DNA for the CDR3 is TGCGCCAGCAGCCCGGAGTCATATTATGGGAACACTGAAGCTTTCTTT.

The CDR3 coding sequence is TGTGCCACCCTCGTGGCTCCCGTGAACACTGAAGCTTTCTTT. It yields the protein CATLVAPVNTEAFF. The rearrangement uses TRBV6-1 and TRBJ1-1; the D is unclear. Trimming took 10 bases from V and 0 from J, leaving 15 bases between them. Germline loops: CDR1 MNHNS, CDR2 SASEGT. The CDR3 length is 14 residues.

V gene TRBV4-1 combines with J gene TRBJ1-2, with D possibly TRBD1 on 5 matching bases. The length of the CDR3 is 16 residues. Trimming stripped 0 bases from V and 4 bases from J, with 15 bases between. From germline, CDR1 is MGHRA and CDR2 YSYEKL. CDR3 sequence (DNA): TGCGCCAGCAGCCAAGATTCCGCGACAGCCGGCTATGGCTACACCTTC. Translated: CASSQDSATAGYGYTF.

The chain joins TRBV6-5 to TRBJ2-7; 8 bases are a match to TRBD2. This CDR3 contains 16 residues. Germline V gives CDR1 MNHEY, CDR2 SVGAGI. V shed 0 bases and J 0 bases; nucleotides not matched to a gene: 4. The CDR3 coding sequence is TGTGCCAGCAGTTACTCGTCGGGAGGGGCCTCCTACGAGCAGTACTTC. It is translated as CASSYSSGGASYEQYF.